This T cell receptor beta chain came from a study of T cell responses to AZD1222 COVID-19 vaccine. Overall study: Second-dose schedules of about 4 or about 12 weeks were combined.

Profiled with immunoSEQ multiplex PCR; TCRdb holds only in-frame clones, not every one. The table has fewer than 150,000 clones, around nine tenths seen once. CDR3 length: 14 residues. Trimming left V 0 bases short and J 7 bases short, with 10 bases between. Germline assignment: CDR1 GTSNPN and CDR2 SVGIG (reference sequence). With respect to this clone: The antigen is undetermined.

General study results and limits: The donor cohort was predominantly white British with a female majority, and clonal diversity may have been underestimated. No repertoire was sampled before or during the peak T cell response, only after it. Nearly half of spike-specific TCRs reportedly target variant regions that are unmutated in the B.1.351 and B.1.1.7 variants.

The sequencing here drew on peripheral blood, taken on day 0 of AZD1222 vaccination. V and J are TRBV30 and TRBJ1-6; unclear D gene. This sequence originates from an adult in good health. DNA of the CDR3: TGTGCCTGGAGTGTGGGTAACCGAAATTCACCCCTCCACTTT. Translation gives CAWSVGNRNSPLHF.